These 21 T cell receptor beta chains share one sample of origin, sequenced in a study of T cell changes during pregnancy in multiple sclerosis. Sequencing used immunoSEQ multiplex PCR; TCRdb keeps in-frame clones, though not all of them. The sample includes tens of thousands of clones, 93% of them seen just once. The sequencing here drew on CD8+ T cells from peripheral blood mononuclear cells, taken after pregnancy. The receptors shown here come from a female donor with multiple sclerosis, enrolled in a pregnancy study.

J is TRBJ2-1 and V is TRBV28; 7 bases are a match to TRBD2. In germline, CDR1 is MDHEN, CDR2 SYDVKM. The CDR3 is 16 residues long. With V trimmed by 0 bases and J by 0 bases, 2 bases remained unmatched. CDR3 protein: CASSLWSSGSYNEQFF. Here the CDR3 DNA reads TGTGCCAGCAGTTTATGGTCTAGCGGCTCCTACAATGAGCAGTTCTTC.

J is TRBJ2-1 and V is TRBV5-1; D ambiguous. Germline lookup yields CDR1 SGHRS and CDR2 YFSETQ. The CDR3 length is 12 residues. V was pared by 0 bases and J by 9 bases, with 7 bases between. CDR3 coding DNA: TGCGCCAGCAGCTTGGATCCCTTTGAGCAGTTCTTC. Translation gives CASSLDPFEQFF.

This clone was seen just once. The chain combines TRBV29-1 with TRBJ2-7, with TRBD1 identical over 8 bases. Germline V lookup: CDR1 SQVTM, CDR2 ANQGSEA. J was trimmed by 5 bases and V by 7 bases; bases with no gene match: 10. The CDR3 has 13 amino acids. This CDR3 reads CSARGQELDEQYF. The CDR3 DNA reads as TGCAGCGCCAGGGGACAGGAGCTCGACGAGCAGTACTTC.

The CDR3 is CASSLDRSYEQYF. The CDR3 DNA is TGTGCCAGCAGCTTGGACAGATCCTACGAGCAGTACTTC. The chain carries TRBV5-4 and TRBJ2-7, with D uncertain. CDR1 SGHNT and CDR2 YYREEE come from the germline V gene (reference sequence). The CDR3 runs 13 residues. V lost 0 bases to trimming and J lost 1 base, with 5 bases between them.

The chain links TRBV4-2 to TRBJ1-5, with 8 bases identical to TRBD1. V was clipped by 2 bases and J by 4 bases; unmatched bases: 7. This CDR3 region has 16 residues. CDR1 is LGHNA and CDR2 is YNFKEQ in the germline V gene. This chain's CDR3 is CASSQRLQGGNQPQHF. The CDR3 DNA reads as TGTGCCAGCAGCCAACGACTACAGGGGGGAAATCAGCCCCAGCATTTT.

The V gene is TRBV4-1, the J gene TRBJ2-7, with TRBD2 matching 7 bases. Germline assignment: CDR1 MGHRA and CDR2 YSYEKL. The CDR3 covers 14 residues. The ends lost 3 bases at V and 6 bases at J; junction bases unmatched: 8. For the CDR3, the DNA is TGCGCCAGCAGCCATTATCTTGGGGAGGGCGAGCAGTACTTC. Amino acids: CASSHYLGEGEQYF.

The V gene is TRBV10-3, the J gene TRBJ2-2; weak D call: TRBD2 (5 bases). CDR3 length: 11 amino acids. The germline V gene encodes CDR1 ENHRY and CDR2 SYGVKD. Trimming shortened V by 9 bases and J by 6 bases, and 8 bases separated the two germline ends. The CDR3: CAMRRAGELFF. DNA of the CDR3: TGTGCCATGAGGCGGGCCGGGGAGCTGTTTTTT.

The chain couples TRBV9 to TRBJ2-3; perhaps TRBD2 as D (6 bases). This CDR3 has 12 residues. Trimming cost V 3 bases and J 9 bases, with 11 bases left between them. Per the germline V gene, CDR1 is SGDLS and CDR2 is YYNGEE. The CDR3 protein is CASSGLVQTQYF. CDR3 coding DNA: TGTGCCAGCAGCGGACTAGTCCAGACGCAGTATTTT.

This sequence joins TRBV4-2 and TRBJ2-1; possibly TRBD1 for D (6 bases). The V gene's germline CDR1 is LGHNA and CDR2 YNFKEQ. CDR3 size: 18 residues. V was shortened by 1 base and J by 4 bases, with 20 bases between the two germline ends. The CDR3 nucleotides read TGTGCCAGCAGCCAAGCCCCCACCTTGAGGCAGGGGTACAATGAGCAGTTCTTC. Encoded protein: CASSQAPTLRQGYNEQFF.

The rearrangement links TRBV19 to TRBJ2-1, with 10 bases that match TRBD2. The CDR3 contains 15 residues. The germline gives CDR1 LNHDA, CDR2 SQIVND (reference sequence). Trimming cost V 3 bases and J 7 bases; bases outside gene matches: 6. The CDR3 loop is CASSILAGDWNEQFF. CDR3 nucleotides: TGTGCCAGTAGTATCCTAGCGGGAGATTGGAATGAGCAGTTCTTC.

The sample holds a few counts of this clone. The genes are TRBV27 and TRBJ2-7; D might be TRBD1 (6 bases). V dropped 3 bases and J dropped 2 bases, with 17 bases sitting between them. The CDR3 consists of 16 residues. The germline CDR1 and CDR2 sequences are MNHEY and SMNVEV (reference sequence). The CDR3 loop reads CASSLIGQPTPYEQYF. The CDR3 nucleotides are TGTGCCAGCAGTTTGATAGGACAGCCAACCCCCTACGAGCAGTACTTC.

The chain joins TRBV13 to TRBJ2-1, with D perhaps matching TRBD1 (6 bases). Trimming stripped 5 bases from V and 5 bases from J, with 13 bases between. The CDR3 loop spans 14 amino acids. Germline V lookup: CDR1 PRHDT, CDR2 FYEKMQ (reference sequence). The CDR3: CASSKRDTHNEQFF. The CDR3 DNA follows: TGTGCCAGCAGCAAAAGGGACACCCACAATGAGCAGTTCTTC.

This chain connects TRBV15 to TRBJ2-1; D is uncertain. Per germline, CDR1 LNHNV and CDR2 YYDKDF (reference sequence). The germline V and J ends were trimmed by 0 bases and 7 bases, with 16 bases remaining between them. The CDR3 has 16 amino acids. The CDR3 DNA reads as TGTGCCACCAGCAGAGATGTCCTAAACAGTCGAAATGAGCAGTTCTTC. Protein product: CATSRDVLNSRNEQFF. Using reference TRBV15 and TRBJ2-1 for the parts outside the CDR3, the full variable domain is DAMVIQNPRYQVTQFGKPVTLSCSQTLNHNVMYWYQQKSSQAPKLLFHYYDKDFNNEADTPDNFQSRRPNTSFCFLDIRSPGLGDTAMYLCATSRDVLNSRNEQFFGPGTRLTVL.

The J gene is TRBJ2-7, the V gene TRBV7-2; 8 positions match TRBD1. CDR1 SGHTA and CDR2 FQGNSA come from the germline V gene. V trimming: 4 bases; J trimming: 3 bases; junction bases outside the gene matches: 8. CDR3 size: 15 residues. The CDR3 nucleotides read TGTGCCAGCAGCTCGCAGGGGGCCCCCTACTACGAGCAGTACTTC. This translates into CASSSQGAPYYEQYF.

J is TRBJ1-2 and V is TRBV11-2; TRBD1 aligns across 11 bases. Trimming at V came to 1 base and at J to 6 bases, leaving 7 bases not matched to a gene. Germline assignment: CDR1 SGHAT and CDR2 FQNNGV. The CDR3 has 16 residues. CDR3 nucleotides: TGTGCCAGCAGCTTAGTACCCGGGACAGGGGGTGATGGCTACACCTTC. It specifies CASSLVPGTGGDGYTF.

This clone turned up a few times. The rearrangement uses TRBV27 and TRBJ1-4; possible D gene TRBD1, 6 bases. CDR1 is MNHEY and CDR2 is SMNVEV in the germline V gene (reference sequence). The V and J ends lost 3 bases and 8 bases respectively, with 13 bases between them. The CDR3 is 14 residues long. CDR3 sequence reads: CASSFRGWEEKLFF. In DNA form, the CDR3 reads TGTGCCAGCAGTTTCAGGGGATGGGAGGAAAAACTGTTTTTT.

This clone came up a few times. V usage is TRBV2 and J usage is TRBJ1-1; tentatively, D is TRBD1 (6 bases). This CDR3 spans 13 amino acids. V shed 10 bases and J shed 7 bases, with 19 bases lying between them. Germline assignment: CDR1 SNHLY and CDR2 FYNNEI. Here the CDR3 reads CATLEPTGHEAFF. The DNA for the CDR3 is TGTGCCACCTTAGAACCGACAGGTCATGAAGCTTTCTTT.

The chain couples TRBV7-6 to TRBJ2-1; 10 bases align to TRBD2. Losses at the gene ends were 2 bases for V and 0 bases for J; bases not matched to a gene: 1. The germline CDR1 and CDR2 sequences are SGHVS and FNYEAQ. There are 16 residues in the CDR3. The DNA for the CDR3 is TGTGCCAGCAGCTTACGGACTAGCGGCTCCTACAATGAGCAGTTCTTC. It codes for CASSLRTSGSYNEQFF.

V usage is TRBV7-6 and J usage is TRBJ2-3; 7 bases are shared with TRBD1. The germline V gene has CDR1 SGHVS and CDR2 FNYEAQ. The V and J ends lost 4 bases and 2 bases, in that order; junction bases with no gene match: 6. The CDR3 loop spans 15 amino acids. The DNA of the CDR3 is TGTGCCAGCAGCTGGACGACAGGGACCACAGATACGCAGTATTTT. Translated: CASSWTTGTTDTQYF.

CDR3: CASSVAGGGYGYTF. In DNA form, the CDR3 reads TGTGCCAGCAGCGTAGCTGGAGGCGGCTATGGCTACACCTTC. The chain joins TRBV9 to TRBJ1-2; D is ambiguous. V lost 0 bases and J lost 4, with 10 bases in between. Germline V gene data show CDR1 as SGDLS and CDR2 as YYNGEE. This CDR3 is 14 amino acids long.

V gene TRBV29-1 combines with J gene TRBJ2-2; D is uncertain. The germline V gene encodes CDR1 SQVTM and CDR2 ANQGSEA. The V gene lost 4 bases and the J gene lost 3 bases, with 6 bases spanning the gap. This CDR3 has 12 residues. CDR3 DNA: TGCAGCGTTGTTCGGGACACCGGGGAGCTGTTTTTT. Amino acids: CSVVRDTGELFF.